Below are 26 T cell receptor beta chains sequenced from a single sample in a study of T cell clonotyping in hematopoietic cell transplantation. Data came from immunoSEQ multiplex PCR; TCRdb stores just in-frame clones and leaves some out. This repertoire shows more than 7,000 clones, about 91% found once; its top ten account for 7.7%. This specimen consisted of PBMCs, obtained 100 days after allogeneic stem cell transplant. These receptors originate from a male patient under 35 who had an allogeneic stem cell transplant from a related donor, so the T cells may come from the graft donor. Some clones in this sample may be carry-over from other donors' samples.

This clone was seen just once. The rearrangement uses TRBV10-1 and TRBJ1-5, with 8 bases identical to TRBD1. The CDR3 extends over 17 amino acids. V gave up 8 bases and J gave up 0 bases; unmatched junction bases: 12. Germline V CDR1 and CDR2: WNHNN, SYGVQD (reference sequence). This chain's CDR3 is CASFYFTGGNSNQPQHF. The CDR3 DNA sequence: TGCGCCAGCTTCTACTTCACAGGGGGGAATAGCAATCAGCCCCAGCATTTT.

The chain links TRBV7-9 to TRBJ1-1; D unresolved. Germline CDR1 and CDR2: SEHNR and FQNEAQ (reference sequence). V was pared by 8 bases and J by 3 bases, with 10 bases between. This CDR3 is built from 12 residues. The CDR3 sequence: CASGVQDTEAFF. Here the CDR3 DNA reads TGTGCCAGCGGAGTTCAGGACACTGAAGCTTTCTTT.

This clone was found once. The V and J genes are TRBV11-3 and TRBJ2-5; TRBD1 matches at 10 bases. V shed 5 bases, J shed 5 bases, and the junction held 11 bases outside the gene matches. Germline V gives CDR1 SGHNT, CDR2 YENEEA. The CDR3 is made up of 16 amino acids. The CDR3 nucleotides read TGTGCCAGCAGCCCCAGACAGGGGGCAAGGATGGAGACCCAGTACTTC. Its protein product is CASSPRQGARMETQYF.

The chain recombines TRBV7-2 with TRBJ2-5; 7 bases match TRBD1. The length of the CDR3 is 15 residues. Germline-derived CDR1 and CDR2 are SGHTA and FQGNSA. The V and J ends lost 5 bases and 5 bases, in that order; junction bases with no gene match: 11. The chain's CDR3 is CASSQTGVRWETQYF. The DNA of the CDR3 is TGTGCCAGCAGCCAAACAGGGGTGAGGTGGGAGACCCAGTACTTC.

V is TRBV7-2 and J is TRBJ2-1, with 7 bases that match TRBD2. The CDR3 length is 18 residues. CDR1 and CDR2 from the germline V gene are SGHTA and FQGNSA. The ends lost 4 bases at V and 7 bases at J; junction bases unmatched: 19. The CDR3 DNA reads as TGTGCCAGCAGCTCAACTAGCGTACGGACCCGTGGGGGGAATGAGCAGTTCTTC. Translating gives CASSSTSVRTRGGNEQFF.

This clone appeared once. This chain links TRBV9 with TRBJ2-1; the match to TRBD2 covers 10 bases. The CDR3 extends over 16 amino acids. V lost 1 base, J lost 4 bases, and 5 bases stayed unmatched. The V gene's germline CDR1 is SGDLS and CDR2 YYNGEE. DNA of the CDR3: TGTGCCAGCAGCGTACGGGCTAGCGGGGGTTACAATGAGCAGTTCTTC. This sequence encodes CASSVRASGGYNEQFF.

This chain links TRBV9 with TRBJ2-5; 9 bases are a match to TRBD1. The CDR3 runs to 16 residues. The germline V gene has CDR1 SGDLS and CDR2 YYNGEE. V shed 0 bases, J shed 5 bases, and the junction held 8 bases outside the gene matches. The CDR3 loop is CASSVATGQGMETQYF. CDR3 in DNA: TGTGCCAGCAGCGTAGCCACGGGACAGGGAATGGAGACCCAGTACTTC. Full variable domain (remainder filled in from reference TRBV9 and TRBJ2-5): DSGVTQTPKHLITATGQRVTLRCSPRSGDLSVYWYQQSLDQGLQFLIQYYNGEERAKGNILERFSAQQFPDLHSELNLSSLELGDSALYFCASSVATGQGMETQYFGPGTRLLVL.

This clone was seen once. The chain joins TRBV11-3 to TRBJ2-2, with 9 bases identical to TRBD1. This CDR3 comprises 16 residues. V lost 5 bases to trimming and J lost 0 bases; unmatched junction nucleotides: 4. Germline V gives CDR1 SGHNT, CDR2 YENEEA. The CDR3 protein is CASSPGTGPNTGELFF. The CDR3 bases are TGTGCCAGCAGCCCCGGGACAGGGCCGAACACCGGGGAGCTGTTTTTT.

There are a few counts of this clone. The chain uses TRBV4-1 and TRBJ1-6, with D maybe TRBD1 (5 bases). CDR1 is MGHRA, CDR2 YSYEKL, per germline. The V gene lost 3 bases and the J gene lost 0 bases, with 6 bases spanning the gap. The CDR3 sequence is 15 residues long. This CDR3 reads CASSQGVSYNSPLHF. The CDR3 DNA reads as TGCGCCAGCAGCCAGGGGGTCTCCTATAATTCACCCCTCCACTTT.

The chain has TRBV20-1 and TRBJ2-5; D is unresolved. The CDR3 has 11 amino acids. Trimming pared 3 bases from V and 4 bases from J, leaving 6 bases between. From germline, CDR1 is DFQATT and CDR2 SNEGSKA (reference sequence). The DNA of the CDR3 is TGCAGTGCTAGTGGAACAGAGACCCAGTACTTC. It encodes CSASGTETQYF.

The chain links TRBV6-6 to TRBJ2-3, with D possibly TRBD2 on 5 matching bases. CDR3 length: 16 residues. The germline V gene has CDR1 MNHNY and CDR2 SVGAGI (reference sequence). Trimming left V 7 bases short and J 0 bases short, with 17 bases between. CDR3 in amino acids: CASTTVWSGSTDTQYF. In nucleotides, the CDR3 is TGTGCCAGCACCACCGTATGGAGCGGAAGCACAGATACGCAGTATTTT.

J is TRBJ2-7 and V is TRBV30; weak D call: TRBD1 (6 bases). Deletions cut 1 base from V and 1 base from J, with 8 bases between. The CDR3 runs to 13 residues. Germline V gene lookup returns CDR1 GTSNPN and CDR2 SVGIG (reference sequence). CDR3 amino acids: CAWSGQGSYEQYV. DNA of the CDR3: TGTGCCTGGAGTGGGCAGGGGTCCTACGAGCAGTACGTC.

The chain has TRBV5-4 and TRBJ2-5; D might be TRBD1 or TRBD2, each matching 6 bases. Germline V gene lookup returns CDR1 SGHNT and CDR2 YYREEE (reference sequence). V gave up 4 bases and J gave up 5 bases, with 18 bases separating them. This CDR3 has 15 residues. CDR3 protein: CASSLPGGAGETQYF. CDR3 sequence (DNA): TGTGCCAGCAGCCTTCCCGGGGGCGCCGGGGAGACCCAGTACTTC.

This clone was seen just once. The rearrangement uses TRBV29-1 and TRBJ1-2, with unresolved D. Trimming stripped 4 bases from V and 0 bases from J, with 6 bases between. The CDR3 extends over 12 amino acids. Germline V gene sequence: CDR1 SQVTM, CDR2 ANQGSEA. The CDR3 is CSVVRTNYGYTF. The CDR3 bases are TGCAGCGTTGTAAGGACTAACTATGGCTACACCTTC.

The chain links TRBV2 to TRBJ2-7; a weak D match, TRBD1 (5 bases). Trimming removed 4 bases at V and 3 bases at J, with 7 bases between. The CDR3 extends over 12 amino acids. Germline V gene data show CDR1 as SNHLY and CDR2 as FYNNEI. For the CDR3, the DNA is TGTGCCAGCAGTGGCGACAGCTACGAGCAGTACGTC. Protein sequence: CASSGDSYEQYV.

V is TRBV5-4 and J is TRBJ1-2, with 7 bases fitting TRBD1. Germline V gene sequence: CDR1 SGHNT, CDR2 YYREEE (reference sequence). CDR3 length: 15 amino acids. The J segment lost 7 bases and the V segment lost 3 bases, leaving 12 bases of the junction unmatched. CDR3 bases: TGTGCCAGCAGCTCAACATTACAGGGGAACAGTGGCTACACCTTC. Its protein product is CASSSTLQGNSGYTF.

The chain couples TRBV14 to TRBJ1-2, with D tentatively TRBD1 (5 bases). Per the germline V gene, CDR1 is SGHDN and CDR2 is FVKESK. Trimming took off 1 base at V and 4 bases at J, with 19 bases between the two ends. The CDR3 extends over 17 amino acids. The CDR3 loop reads CASSQGESDSAGYGYTF. CDR3 DNA: TGTGCCAGCAGCCAAGGGGAAAGTGACAGTGCTGGCTATGGCTACACCTTC.

V usage is TRBV7-9 and J usage is TRBJ2-5, with a tentative D call TRBD1 (6 bases). The germline V gene has CDR1 SEHNR and CDR2 FQNEAQ (reference sequence). The CDR3 has 13 amino acids. With 7 bases removed from V and 5 bases from J, the gap between germline ends came to 14 bases. The CDR3 protein is CASTQGQFETQYF. For the CDR3, the DNA is TGTGCCAGCACCCAAGGACAGTTTGAGACCCAGTACTTC.

This chain connects TRBV7-9 to TRBJ1-2; no reliable D call. The CDR3 length is 14 residues. In germline, CDR1 is SEHNR, CDR2 FQNEAQ (reference sequence). The V end lost 2 bases, the J end lost 2 bases, and 9 bases lay between the germline ends. CDR3 protein: CASSLREGNYGYTF. CDR3 nucleotide sequence: TGTGCCAGCAGCTTACGGGAGGGAAACTATGGCTACACCTTC.

The V call is TRBV5-1, the J call TRBJ2-7, with TRBD2 identical over 9 bases. In germline, CDR1 is SGHRS, CDR2 YFSETQ. The CDR3 extends over 15 amino acids. J was trimmed by 3 bases and V by 4 bases; bases with no gene match: 8. The CDR3 protein is CASSLSGGYFYEQYV. In nucleotides, the CDR3 is TGCGCCAGCAGCCTTAGCGGGGGATACTTCTACGAGCAGTACGTC.

The rearrangement links TRBV6-6 to TRBJ2-1, with 8 bases matching TRBD2. The CDR3 covers 16 residues. Germline V gene lookup returns CDR1 MNHNY and CDR2 SVGAGI (reference sequence). The ends lost 6 bases at V and 4 bases at J; junction bases unmatched: 11. CDR3 nucleotide sequence: TGTGCCAGCAGATACCTTCTAGCGGGCAGGTACAATGAGCAGTTCTTC. Translation gives CASRYLLAGRYNEQFF.

This chain links TRBV5-4 with TRBJ2-3, with D possibly being TRBD1 or TRBD2 (5 bases each). Germline V gives CDR1 SGHNT, CDR2 YYREEE (reference sequence). The CDR3 spans 12 residues. V was clipped by 4 bases and J by 14 bases, with 17 bases between them. CDR3 residues: CASSPGRPSWYF. CDR3 sequence (DNA): TGTGCCAGCAGCCCGGGACGCCCATCGTGGTATTTT.

The chain recombines TRBV15 with TRBJ1-5; 9 bases line up with TRBD1. The length of the CDR3 is 15 residues. Trimming at V came to 5 bases and at J to 1 base, leaving 3 bases not matched to a gene. Germline-derived CDR1 and CDR2 are LNHNV and YYDKDF (reference sequence). The CDR3 is CATSGGQGSNQPQHF. The CDR3 DNA follows: TGTGCCACCAGCGGAGGACAGGGGAGCAATCAGCCCCAGCATTTT.

J is TRBJ1-1 and V is TRBV30; the D gene is possibly TRBD1 (5 bases). Trimming pared 5 bases from V and 4 bases from J, leaving 14 bases between. The CDR3 spans 13 residues. Germline V gene lookup returns CDR1 GTSNPN and CDR2 SVGIG (reference sequence). CDR3 bases: TGTGCCTGGGCCCAGGGTCTAGGCACTGAAGCTTTCTTT. Amino acid sequence: CAWAQGLGTEAFF.

This chain joins TRBV11-3 and TRBJ2-1; 10 nucleotides line up with TRBD2. This CDR3 spans 15 amino acids. Germline trimming cut 4 bases from V and 6 bases from J; bases unmatched to any gene: 6. Germline lookup yields CDR1 SGHNT and CDR2 YENEEA. In nucleotides, the CDR3 is TGTGCCAGCAGCTCCCTAGCGGGAGATATCAATGAGCAGTTCTTC. This translates into CASSSLAGDINEQFF. Drawing the rest from reference TRBV11-3 and TRBJ2-1, the complete variable domain is EAGVVQSPRYKIIEKKQPVAFWCNPISGHNTLYWYLQNLGQGPELLIRYENEEAVDDSQLPKDRFSAERLKGVDSTLKIQPAELGDSAVYLCASSSLAGDINEQFFGPGTRLTVL.

Only one count was recorded for this clone. This chain joins TRBV29-1 and TRBJ1-3, with D maybe TRBD1 (6 bases). This CDR3 contains 16 residues. V dropped 8 bases and J dropped 2 bases, with 22 bases sitting between them. Germline CDR1 is SQVTM and CDR2 is ANQGSEA. The CDR3 here is CSSAPHYGQTGNTIYF. The CDR3 DNA follows: TGCAGCTCCGCCCCCCATTATGGACAGACTGGAAACACCATATATTTT.